This record concerns one T cell receptor (beta chain) sequence. Its target is not known. The sample belongs to a study of T cell repertoires in aging, cancer and after chemotherapy. The germline V and J ends were trimmed by 2 bases and 2 bases, with 3 bases remaining between them. The CDR3 covers 11 residues. The germline CDR1 and CDR2 sequences are SQVTM and ANQGSEA. Study results and limitations: No conclusions about immunological memory after chemotherapy can be drawn from the repertoire data. Across the chemotherapy interval, each cancer cohort showed higher median generation probability, suggesting thymic rebound.

TRB rearrangements spanning V, D and J were amplified using mixed TRB-A/B primers. In TCRdb, the multiplex PCR reads were re-called with MiXCR into one record per CDR3 protein. Of 1,200 to 1,500 distinct CDR3 sequences listed, roughly 66% are singletons. The template was genomic DNA from peripheral blood, not RNA. The chain links TRBV29-1 to TRBJ1-2, with D uncertain. Sequences were obtained from blood. The sequence derives from a human donor with a blood cancer. For the CDR3, the DNA is TGCAGCGTTGAATTAAACTATGGCTACACCTTC. Protein: CSVELNYGYTF.